This T cell receptor beta chain emerged from a study of PD-L1 blockade in urothelial cancer. Profiled with immunoSEQ multiplex PCR; TCRdb holds only in-frame clones, not every one. The sample has roughly 43,000 clones, about 80% seen once. The number of samples from each patient was between 1 and 8, taken pretreatment and on-treatment. The CDR3 sequence is 17 residues long. Trimming shortened V by 3 bases and J by 1 base, and 16 bases separated the two germline ends. Germline CDR1 LGHNA, CDR2 YSLEER. This specimen consisted of PBMCs, obtained around atezolizumab (anti-PD-L1) treatment. The chain combines TRBV4-3 with TRBJ2-1; the D gene is possibly TRBD1 (5 bases). This TCR derives from an older man with urothelial cancer. CDR3 loop: CASSHDQTGKSYNEQFF. The CDR3, as DNA: TGCGCCAGCAGCCATGATCAAACAGGAAAATCCTACAATGAGCAGTTCTTC.